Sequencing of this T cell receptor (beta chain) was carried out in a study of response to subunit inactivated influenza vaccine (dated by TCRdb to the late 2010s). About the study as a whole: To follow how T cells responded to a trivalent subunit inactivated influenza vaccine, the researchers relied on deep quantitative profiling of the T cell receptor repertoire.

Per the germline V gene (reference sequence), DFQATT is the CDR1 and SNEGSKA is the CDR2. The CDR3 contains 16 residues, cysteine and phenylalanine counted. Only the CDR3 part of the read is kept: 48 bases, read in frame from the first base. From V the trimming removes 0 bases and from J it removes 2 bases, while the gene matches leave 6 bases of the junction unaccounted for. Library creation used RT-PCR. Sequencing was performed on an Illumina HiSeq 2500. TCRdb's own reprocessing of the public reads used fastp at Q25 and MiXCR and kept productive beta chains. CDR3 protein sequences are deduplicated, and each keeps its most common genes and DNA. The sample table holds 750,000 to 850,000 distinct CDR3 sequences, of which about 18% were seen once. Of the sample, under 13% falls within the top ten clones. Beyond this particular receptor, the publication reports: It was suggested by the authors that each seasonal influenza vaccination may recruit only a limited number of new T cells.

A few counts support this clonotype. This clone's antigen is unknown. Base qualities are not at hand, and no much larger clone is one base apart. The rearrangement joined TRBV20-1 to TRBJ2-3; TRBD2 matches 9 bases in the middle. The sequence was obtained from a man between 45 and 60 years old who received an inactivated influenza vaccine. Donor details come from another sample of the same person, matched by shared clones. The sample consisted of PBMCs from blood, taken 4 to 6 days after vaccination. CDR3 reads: CSARDPQREVTDTQYF. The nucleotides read TGCAGTGCTAGAGATCCCCAGCGGGAGGTCACAGATACGCAGTATTTT.